Shown below are 30 T cell receptor beta chains from a single sample sequenced in a study of blood T cell repertoires in COVID-19. Assay used: immunoSEQ multiplex PCR; TCRdb lists only in-frame clones, some missing. The sample lists 200,000 to 250,000 clones; approximately 79% were seen once. The source material was peripheral blood. Receptors were obtained from a woman in her thirties or forties with active or convalescent COVID-19.

The chain joins TRBV4-1 to TRBJ1-5, with 7 bases matching TRBD1. V dropped 2 bases and J dropped 5; count of bases not matched to a gene: 18. Per the germline V gene, CDR1 is MGHRA and CDR2 is YSYEKL. The CDR3 has 19 amino acids. The CDR3 loop is CASSQKPTGVGRNDQPQHF. CDR3 bases: TGCGCCAGCAGCCAAAAGCCAACAGGGGTAGGGCGCAACGATCAGCCCCAGCATTTT.

The chain joins TRBV4-1 to TRBJ2-7; TRBD1 matches at 7 bases. The germline V gene has CDR1 MGHRA and CDR2 YSYEKL. The CDR3 runs to 18 residues. The V segment lost 2 bases and the J segment 3 bases; nucleotides outside the gene matches: 16. CDR3 residues: CASSQLSPRTGQRYEQYF. Here the CDR3 DNA reads TGCGCCAGCAGCCAATTGTCCCCCCGCACGGGACAGCGCTACGAGCAGTACTTC.

V is TRBV2 and J is TRBJ1-5; a weak D match, TRBD1 (6 bases). The CDR3 runs 15 residues. V shed 7 bases and J shed 5 bases, with 18 bases lying between them. Germline-derived CDR1 and CDR2 are SNHLY and FYNNEI. DNA of the CDR3: TGTGCCAGCAACCGCGGGCTGGGGGCGGATCAGCCCCAGCATTTT. Translated, it gives CASNRGLGADQPQHF.

The CDR3 DNA follows: TGTGCCAGCAGTGCGGAGAGGAATGAAAAACTGTTTTTT. As protein: CASSAERNEKLFF. The rearrangement links TRBV12-3 or TRBV12-4 to TRBJ1-4; D unresolved. The V gene lost 5 bases and the J gene lost 5 bases, with 9 bases spanning the gap. This CDR3 comprises 13 residues.

The chain is built from TRBV10-3 and TRBJ1-2; D possibly corresponds to TRBD1 (5 bases). Germline loops: CDR1 ENHRY, CDR2 SYGVKD. V was cut by 0 bases and J by 3 bases, with 14 bases left in between. The CDR3 runs 16 residues. The CDR3 nucleotides are TGTGCCATCAGTGAGTCTGCCCCGGGGGGGTACTATGGCTACACCTTC. It yields the protein CAISESAPGGYYGYTF.

The V gene is TRBV5-1, the J gene TRBJ2-4; 8 positions match TRBD1. There are 13 residues in the CDR3. The germline gives CDR1 SGHRS, CDR2 YFSETQ. V lost 2 bases and J lost 11; bases outside the gene matches: 6. Here the CDR3 DNA reads TGCGCCAGCAGCTTCGGACAGGGAAGGGTTCAGTACTTC. It encodes CASSFGQGRVQYF. Filled out from reference TRBV5-1 and TRBJ2-4, the complete variable domain reads KAGVTQTPRYLIKTRGQQVTLSCSPISGHRSVSWYQQTPGQGLQFLFEYFSETQRNKGNFPGRFSGRQFSNSRSEMNVSTLELGDSALYLCASSFGQGRVQYFGAGTRLSVL.

The chain carries TRBV6-6 and TRBJ1-4; the D gene is possibly TRBD1 (5 bases). V dropped 11 bases and J dropped 7 bases, with 11 bases sitting between them. The CDR3 totals 11 residues. From germline, CDR1 is MNHNY and CDR2 SVGAGI (reference sequence). The CDR3 reads CAGGQGEKLFF. The DNA of the CDR3 is TGTGCCGGAGGGCAGGGTGAAAAACTGTTTTTT.

The V call is TRBV27, the J call TRBJ1-4; D may be TRBD1 (5 bases). Germline loops: CDR1 MNHEY, CDR2 SMNVEV (reference sequence). V lost 6 bases, J lost 7 bases, and 24 bases lay in between. The CDR3 contains 17 residues. The CDR3 sequence: CASSSVQGARFLEKLFF. The CDR3 DNA reads as TGTGCCAGCAGCTCCGTCCAAGGGGCCCGTTTCCTTGAAAAACTGTTTTTT.

V gene TRBV28 combines with J gene TRBJ1-2; D possibly corresponds to TRBD1 (5 bases). Germline assignment: CDR1 MDHEN and CDR2 SYDVKM. The CDR3 runs to 16 residues. V was pared by 4 bases and J by 5 bases, with 20 bases between. CDR3: CASSSPGGPGGYGYTF. The CDR3 nucleotides read TGTGCCAGCAGTTCCCCGGGGGGACCCGGAGGGTATGGCTACACCTTC.

The chain uses TRBV5-1 and TRBJ2-7; D possibly corresponds to TRBD1 (5 bases). The V gene's germline CDR1 is SGHRS and CDR2 YFSETQ. The V end was cut by 4 bases, the J end by 0 bases, with 14 bases between. CDR3 length equals 15 residues. DNA for the CDR3: TGCGCCAGCAGCCCCCAAGAAGGGGTCTCCTACGAGCAGTACGTC. Translation: CASSPQEGVSYEQYV.

The chain couples TRBV6-2 or TRBV6-3 to TRBJ2-5; the match to TRBD2 covers 8 bases. CDR1 is MNHEY and CDR2 is SVGEGT in the germline V gene. The CDR3 runs to 15 residues. V shed 2 bases, J shed 4 bases, and the junction held 6 bases outside the gene matches. The CDR3 sequence: CASSYGRGGLETQYF. CDR3 sequence (DNA): TGTGCCAGCAGTTACGGACGGGGGGGCCTAGAGACCCAGTACTTC.

J is TRBJ2-5 and V is TRBV6-1; perhaps TRBD1 as D (5 bases). Germline values: CDR1 MNHNS, CDR2 SASEGT. V lost 4 bases and J lost 1, with 16 bases in between. The CDR3 has 16 residues. CDR3 coding DNA: TGTGCCAGCAGTGGCCAGGGTGGTTGGGCCCAAGAGACCCAGTACTTC. Translating gives CASSGQGGWAQETQYF.

The rearrangement joins TRBV7-9 to TRBJ1-1, with 9 positions matching TRBD1. The germline V gene encodes CDR1 SEHNR and CDR2 FQNEAQ (reference sequence). The CDR3 contains 14 residues. V lost 5 bases, J lost 3 bases, and 4 bases stayed unmatched. CDR3 DNA sequence: TGTGCCAGCAGCCCAACAGGGGGCTACACTGAAGCTTTCTTT. It encodes CASSPTGGYTEAFF.

The chain joins TRBV18 to TRBJ2-5; TRBD2 aligns across 7 bases. This CDR3 has 15 residues. Germline V gene lookup returns CDR1 KGHSH and CDR2 LQKENI. V shed 3 bases and J 5 bases; nucleotides not matched to a gene: 9. In DNA, the CDR3 is TGTGCCAGCTCACCCGCCGGGGGGACCGGGGAGACCCAGTACTTC. Translated: CASSPAGGTGETQYF. Looking up the rest from reference TRBV18 and TRBJ2-5 gives the full variable domain: NAGVMQNPRHLVRRRGQEARLRCSPMKGHSHVYWYRQLPEEGLKFMVYLQKENIIDESGMPKERFSAEFPKEGPSILRIQQVVRGDSAAYFCASSPAGGTGETQYFGPGTRLLVL.

The CDR3 bases are TGTGCCAGCAGTGAATGGCGGGAAGTAGATTCACCCCTCCACTTT. Translated, it gives CASSEWREVDSPLHF. The rearrangement links TRBV25-1 to TRBJ1-6, with D uncertain. The CDR3 runs 15 residues. With 1 base removed from V and 8 bases from J, the gap between germline ends came to 12 bases. Per the germline V gene, CDR1 is MGHDK and CDR2 is SYGVNS.

The CDR3 nucleotides read TGTGCCAGCAAACAGTTGAACACCGGGGAGCTGTTTTTT. Protein product: CASKQLNTGELFF. The V gene is TRBV5-6, the J gene TRBJ2-2; D is ambiguous. Trimming left V 6 bases short and J 1 base short, with 7 bases between. Looked up from germline, CDR1 is SGHDT and CDR2 is YYEEEE. There are 13 residues in the CDR3. The variable domain in full, with the rest retrieved from reference TRBV5-6 and TRBJ2-2, is DAGVTQSPTHLIKTRGQQVTLRCSPKSGHDTVSWYQQALGQGPQFIFQYYEEEERQRGNFPDRFSGHQFPNYSSELNVNALLLGDSALYLCASKQLNTGELFFGEGSRLTVL.

The gene calls are TRBV18 and TRBJ2-5, with 10 bases fitting TRBD1. With V trimmed by 3 bases and J by 5 bases, 9 bases remained unmatched. CDR1 and CDR2 (germline): KGHSH, LQKENI. The CDR3 contains 16 residues. For the CDR3, the DNA is TGTGCCAGCTCACCCGGGACAGGGGCCGGTGGGGAGACCCAGTACTTC. This encodes CASSPGTGAGGETQYF. The variable domain in full, completed from reference TRBV18 and TRBJ2-5, reads NAGVMQNPRHLVRRRGQEARLRCSPMKGHSHVYWYRQLPEEGLKFMVYLQKENIIDESGMPKERFSAEFPKEGPSILRIQQVVRGDSAAYFCASSPGTGAGGETQYFGPGTRLLVL.

The gene calls are TRBV11-2 and TRBJ1-6, with D hard to call. The V gene's germline CDR1 is SGHAT and CDR2 FQNNGV. CDR3 size: 12 residues. Trimming took off 3 bases at V and 5 bases at J, with 2 bases between the two ends. CDR3 amino acids: CASSFNNSPLHF. The CDR3 DNA sequence: TGTGCCAGCAGCTTCAATAATTCACCCCTCCACTTT.

This clone was counted between two and nine times. J is TRBJ2-3 and V is TRBV2, with 9 positions matching TRBD1. The J segment lost 4 bases and the V segment lost 6 bases, leaving 5 bases of the junction unmatched. CDR1 and CDR2 from the germline V gene are SNHLY and FYNNEI. The CDR3 totals 14 residues. CDR3 DNA sequence: TGTGCCAGCAGCCTGGACAGGGGCTCAGATACGCAGTATTTT. Protein: CASSLDRGSDTQYF.

The chain links TRBV3-1 (or the pseudogene TRBV3-2) to TRBJ2-1; 7 nucleotides match TRBD2. CDR3 size: 15 residues. In germline, CDR1 is LGHDT, CDR2 YNNKEL (reference sequence). V was pared by 5 bases and J by 3 bases, with 7 bases of the junction left unmatched. The DNA of the CDR3 is TGTGCCAGCAGCTCATTGGGGGGGGGCTACAATGAGCAGTTCTTC. It translates to CASSSLGGGYNEQFF.

The rearrangement joins TRBV6-6 to TRBJ1-4; TRBD1 agrees at 7 bases. V shed 6 bases and J 4 bases; nucleotides not matched to a gene: 5. Germline lookup yields CDR1 MNHNY and CDR2 SVGAGI (reference sequence). This CDR3 is built from 14 residues. This CDR3 is CASRVGQLNEKLFF. CDR3 bases: TGTGCCAGCAGGGTGGGACAGCTTAATGAAAAACTGTTTTTT.

The genes are TRBV9 and TRBJ1-2, with D hard to call. The CDR3 contains 13 residues. Trimming removed 2 bases from V and 4 bases from J, with 9 bases in between. Germline CDR1 and CDR2: SGDLS and YYNGEE. The DNA for the CDR3 is TGTGCCAGCAGCGTCGGAGGCAGCTATGGCTACACCTTC. It is translated as CASSVGGSYGYTF.

This clone has a single count. The V call is TRBV5-6, the J call TRBJ1-2, with TRBD1 identical over 7 bases. There are 17 residues in the CDR3. Germline V gene sequence: CDR1 SGHDT, CDR2 YYEEEE. The V segment lost 2 bases and the J segment 8 bases; nucleotides outside the gene matches: 18. The CDR3 spells CASSFEAQGEKMWGYTF. The CDR3 bases are TGTGCCAGCAGCTTTGAAGCCCAGGGGGAGAAGATGTGGGGCTACACCTTC.

V gene TRBV25-1 combines with J gene TRBJ2-1; a possible D gene is TRBD1 (6 bases). Germline loops: CDR1 MGHDK, CDR2 SYGVNS. CDR3 length: 14 amino acids. Trimming took 4 bases from V and 5 from J, leaving 12 bases between them. CDR3 protein: CASSGDILNNEQFF. CDR3 DNA sequence: TGTGCCAGCAGTGGGGACATTCTCAACAATGAGCAGTTCTTC.

This clone has only one observation. The chain joins TRBV7-9 to TRBJ1-2; possibly TRBD1 for D (5 bases). This CDR3 comprises 15 residues. The germline gives CDR1 SEHNR, CDR2 FQNEAQ (reference sequence). Trimming pared 6 bases from V and 8 bases from J, leaving 22 bases between. DNA for the CDR3: TGTGCCAGCAGAACTGACAGTGCGGCGCTCTTGGGCTACACCTTC. This encodes CASRTDSAALLGYTF.

This clone turned up a few times. This chain uses TRBV19 with TRBJ1-2; D is possibly TRBD1 (5 bases). In germline, CDR1 is LNHDA, CDR2 SQIVND (reference sequence). The CDR3 runs 14 residues. The V end lost 7 bases, the J end lost 4 bases, and 16 bases lay between the germline ends. This CDR3 reads CASNSPGLFYGYTF. In nucleotides, the CDR3 is TGTGCCAGTAACTCGCCGGGACTGTTCTATGGCTACACCTTC.

The CDR3, as DNA: TGTGCCAGCAGTGGGGGACAGGTTGGCTATGGCTACACCTTC. Residues: CASSGGQVGYGYTF. This chain connects TRBV28 to TRBJ1-2; TRBD1 aligns across 8 bases. With 5 bases clipped from V and 4 bases from J, the junction kept 6 bases outside the gene matches. Germline CDR1 MDHEN, CDR2 SYDVKM. The CDR3 is 14 amino acids.

This chain uses TRBV6-5 with TRBJ2-7, with 8 bases lining up with TRBD1. The germline gives CDR1 MNHEY, CDR2 SVGAGI. This CDR3 contains 15 residues. V lost 5 bases and J lost 5; bases outside the gene matches: 11. The CDR3 protein is CASSQRQGTVHEQYF. CDR3 nucleotides: TGTGCCAGCAGTCAGAGACAGGGGACGGTCCACGAGCAGTACTTC.

Only one count was recorded for this clone. The chain links TRBV6-1 to TRBJ2-5, with a weak D call TRBD2 (5 bases). Trimming cost V 2 bases and J 1 base, with 11 bases left between them. The length of the CDR3 is 15 residues. The germline CDR1 and CDR2 sequences are MNHNS and SASEGT. The CDR3 loop is CASSERWTGQETQYF. CDR3 in DNA: TGTGCCAGCAGTGAACGGTGGACTGGCCAAGAGACCCAGTACTTC.

This clone was seen a few times. The chain recombines TRBV19 with TRBJ1-5, with D uncertain. Germline CDR1 and CDR2: LNHDA and SQIVND (reference sequence). This CDR3 has 14 residues. V lost 5 bases, J lost 2 bases, and 10 bases lay in between. CDR3 DNA sequence: TGTGCCAGTAGTCCGCGGGCCGGCAATCAGCCCCAGCATTTT. Translation gives CASSPRAGNQPQHF.